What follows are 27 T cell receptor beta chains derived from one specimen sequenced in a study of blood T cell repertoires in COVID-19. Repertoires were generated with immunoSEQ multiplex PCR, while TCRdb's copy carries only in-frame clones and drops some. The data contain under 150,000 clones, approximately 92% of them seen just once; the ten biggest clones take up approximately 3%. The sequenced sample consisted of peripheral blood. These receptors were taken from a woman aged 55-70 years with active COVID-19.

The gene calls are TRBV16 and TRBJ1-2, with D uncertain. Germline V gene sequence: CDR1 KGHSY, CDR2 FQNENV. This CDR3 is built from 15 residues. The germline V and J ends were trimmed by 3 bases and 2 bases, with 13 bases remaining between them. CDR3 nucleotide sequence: TGTGCCAGCAGCCAGTACGGTGCCCCCAACTATGGCTACACCTTC. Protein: CASSQYGAPNYGYTF.

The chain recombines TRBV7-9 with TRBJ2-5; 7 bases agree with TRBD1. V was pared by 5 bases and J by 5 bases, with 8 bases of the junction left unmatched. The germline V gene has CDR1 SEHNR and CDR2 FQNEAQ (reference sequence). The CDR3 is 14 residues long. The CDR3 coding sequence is TGTGCCAGCAGCCCTGGTAGGGGGCCCGAGACCCAGTACTTC. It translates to CASSPGRGPETQYF.

CDR3 DNA sequence: TGTGCCAGCGGACAGGGTTATAAGGAGACCCAGTACTTC. Translated: CASGQGYKETQYF. V and J are TRBV19 and TRBJ2-5, with 8 bases matching TRBD1. This CDR3 has 13 amino acids. Losses at the gene ends were 9 bases for V and 5 bases for J; bases not matched to a gene: 8. From germline, CDR1 is LNHDA and CDR2 SQIVND (reference sequence). The complete variable domain, with remaining parts taken from reference TRBV19 and TRBJ2-5, reads DGGITQSPKYLFRKEGQNVTLSCEQNLNHDAMYWYRQDPGQGLRLIYYSQIVNDFQKGDIAEGYSVSREKKESFPLTVTSAQKNPTAFYLCASGQGYKETQYFGPGTRLLVL.

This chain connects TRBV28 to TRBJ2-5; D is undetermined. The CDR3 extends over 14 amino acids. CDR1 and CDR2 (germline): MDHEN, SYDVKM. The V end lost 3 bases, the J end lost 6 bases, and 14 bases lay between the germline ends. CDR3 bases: TGTGCCAGCAGTTTGTCCCTGGGCTCGAAGACCCAGTACTTC. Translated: CASSLSLGSKTQYF.

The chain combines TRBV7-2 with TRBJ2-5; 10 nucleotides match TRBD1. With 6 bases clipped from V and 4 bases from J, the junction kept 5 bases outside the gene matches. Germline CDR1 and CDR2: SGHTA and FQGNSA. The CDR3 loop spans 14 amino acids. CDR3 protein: CASSRQGAGETQYF. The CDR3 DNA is TGTGCCAGCAGTCGACAGGGGGCAGGAGAGACCCAGTACTTC.

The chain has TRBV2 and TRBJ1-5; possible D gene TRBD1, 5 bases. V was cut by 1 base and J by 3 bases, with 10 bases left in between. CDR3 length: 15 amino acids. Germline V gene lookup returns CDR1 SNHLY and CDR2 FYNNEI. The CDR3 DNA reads TGTGCCAGCAGTGAAGTAAGGGGTCTCAATCAGCCCCAGCATTTT. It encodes CASSEVRGLNQPQHF. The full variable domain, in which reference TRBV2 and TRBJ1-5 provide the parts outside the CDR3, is EPEVTQTPSHQVTQMGQEVILRCVPISNHLYFYWYRQILGQKVEFLVSFYNNEISEKSEIFDDQFSVERPDGSNFTLKIRSTKLEDSAMYFCASSEVRGLNQPQHFGDGTRLSIL.

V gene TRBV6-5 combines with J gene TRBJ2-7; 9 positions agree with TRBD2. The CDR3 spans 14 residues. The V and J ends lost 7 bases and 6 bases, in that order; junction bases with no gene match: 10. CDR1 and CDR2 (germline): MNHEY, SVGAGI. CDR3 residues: CASTLAGPAGEQYF. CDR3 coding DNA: TGTGCCAGCACCCTAGCGGGACCGGCCGGCGAGCAGTACTTC.

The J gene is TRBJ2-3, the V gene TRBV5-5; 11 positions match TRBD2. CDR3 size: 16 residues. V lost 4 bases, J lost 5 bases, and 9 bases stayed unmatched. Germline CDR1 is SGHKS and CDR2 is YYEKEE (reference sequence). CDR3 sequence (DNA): TGTGCCAGCAGCCCCATAGCGGGAGGGCCGAGAGATACGCAGTATTTT. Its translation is CASSPIAGGPRDTQYF.

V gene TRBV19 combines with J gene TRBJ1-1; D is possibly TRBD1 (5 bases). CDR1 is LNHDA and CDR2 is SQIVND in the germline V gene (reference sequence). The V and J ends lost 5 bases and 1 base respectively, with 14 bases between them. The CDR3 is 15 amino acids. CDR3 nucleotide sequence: TGTGCCAGTAGTTGGGCGGGACTTCAGAACACTGAAGCTTTCTTT. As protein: CASSWAGLQNTEAFF.

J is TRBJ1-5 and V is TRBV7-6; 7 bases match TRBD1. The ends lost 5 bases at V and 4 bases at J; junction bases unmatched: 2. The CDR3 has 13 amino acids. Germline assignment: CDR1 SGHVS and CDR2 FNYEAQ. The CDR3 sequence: CASSGQENQPQHF. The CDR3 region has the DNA TGTGCCAGCAGCGGACAGGAGAATCAGCCCCAGCATTTT.

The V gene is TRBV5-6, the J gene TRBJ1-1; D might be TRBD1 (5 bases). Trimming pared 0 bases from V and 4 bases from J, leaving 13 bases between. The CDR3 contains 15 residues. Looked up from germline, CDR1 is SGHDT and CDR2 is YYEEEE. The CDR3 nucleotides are TGTGCCAGCAGCTTGGCTTGGTGGGGCGGCACTGAAGCTTTCTTT. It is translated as CASSLAWWGGTEAFF.

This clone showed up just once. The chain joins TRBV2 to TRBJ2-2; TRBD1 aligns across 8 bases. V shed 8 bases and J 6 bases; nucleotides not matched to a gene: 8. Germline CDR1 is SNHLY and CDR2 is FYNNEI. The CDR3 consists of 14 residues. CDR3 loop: CASVGQGIPGELFF. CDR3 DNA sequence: TGTGCCAGCGTTGGACAGGGTATTCCCGGGGAGCTGTTTTTT. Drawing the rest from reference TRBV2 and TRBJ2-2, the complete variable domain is EPEVTQTPSHQVTQMGQEVILRCVPISNHLYFYWYRQILGQKVEFLVSFYNNEISEKSEIFDDQFSVERPDGSNFTLKIRSTKLEDSAMYFCASVGQGIPGELFFGEGSRLTVL.

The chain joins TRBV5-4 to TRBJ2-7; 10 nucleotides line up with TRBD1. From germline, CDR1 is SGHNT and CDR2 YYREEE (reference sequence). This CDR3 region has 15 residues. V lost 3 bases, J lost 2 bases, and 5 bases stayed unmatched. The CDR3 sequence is CASSWGTGDTYEQYF. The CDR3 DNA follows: TGTGCCAGCAGCTGGGGGACAGGGGATACCTACGAGCAGTACTTC.

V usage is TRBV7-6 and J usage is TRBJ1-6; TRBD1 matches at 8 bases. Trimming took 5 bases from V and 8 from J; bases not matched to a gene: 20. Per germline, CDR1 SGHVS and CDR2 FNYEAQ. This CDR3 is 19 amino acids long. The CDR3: CASSPNSGTGLSFYSPLHF. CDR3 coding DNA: TGTGCCAGCAGCCCTAATTCCGGGACAGGTCTAAGCTTTTATTCACCCCTCCACTTT.

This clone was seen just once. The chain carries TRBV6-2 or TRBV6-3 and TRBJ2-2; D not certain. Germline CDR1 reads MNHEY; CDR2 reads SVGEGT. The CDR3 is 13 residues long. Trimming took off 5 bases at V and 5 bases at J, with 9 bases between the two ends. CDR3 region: CASSARKTGELFF. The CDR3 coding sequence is TGTGCCAGCAGTGCCAGAAAAACCGGGGAGCTGTTTTTT.

The CDR3: CASSFGPDRGNYGYTF. Written as DNA, the CDR3 is TGTGCCAGCAGCTTTGGTCCCGACAGGGGGAACTATGGCTACACCTTC. J is TRBJ1-2 and V is TRBV5-5; 9 bases align to TRBD1. Trimming cost V 2 bases and J 2 bases; bases outside gene matches: 7. Germline V gene sequence: CDR1 SGHKS, CDR2 YYEKEE (reference sequence). This CDR3 comprises 16 residues.

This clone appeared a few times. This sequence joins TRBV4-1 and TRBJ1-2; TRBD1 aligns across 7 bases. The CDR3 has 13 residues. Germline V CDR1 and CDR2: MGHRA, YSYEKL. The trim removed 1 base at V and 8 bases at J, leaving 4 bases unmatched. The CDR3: CASSQGTGFGYTF. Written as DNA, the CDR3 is TGCGCCAGCAGCCAAGGGACAGGTTTCGGCTACACCTTC.

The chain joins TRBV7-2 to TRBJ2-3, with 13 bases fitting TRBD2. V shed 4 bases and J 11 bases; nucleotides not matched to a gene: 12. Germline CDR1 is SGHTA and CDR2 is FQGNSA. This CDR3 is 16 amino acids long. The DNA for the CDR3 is TGTGCCAGCAGCTGGGCCGGGACTAGCGGGACAAGGGTGCAGTATTTT. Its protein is CASSWAGTSGTRVQYF.

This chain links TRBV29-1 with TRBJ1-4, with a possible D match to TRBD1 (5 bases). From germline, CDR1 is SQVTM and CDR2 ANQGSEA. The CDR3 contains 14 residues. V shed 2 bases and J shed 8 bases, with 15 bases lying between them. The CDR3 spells CSVERRDSGEKLFF. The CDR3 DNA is TGCAGCGTTGAACGCAGGGACTCCGGGGAAAAACTGTTTTTT.

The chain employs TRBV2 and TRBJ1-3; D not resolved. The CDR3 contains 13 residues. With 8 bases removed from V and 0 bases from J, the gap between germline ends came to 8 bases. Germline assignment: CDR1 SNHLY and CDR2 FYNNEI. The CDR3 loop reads CASGLYSGNTIYF. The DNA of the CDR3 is TGTGCCAGCGGCCTGTACTCTGGAAACACCATATATTTT. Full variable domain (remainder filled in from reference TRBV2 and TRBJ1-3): EPEVTQTPSHQVTQMGQEVILRCVPISNHLYFYWYRQILGQKVEFLVSFYNNEISEKSEIFDDQFSVERPDGSNFTLKIRSTKLEDSAMYFCASGLYSGNTIYFGEGSWLTVV.

CDR3 loop: CAWSVPSSGNTIYF. The CDR3 coding sequence is TGTGCCTGGAGTGTACCTAGCTCTGGAAACACCATATATTTT. The chain is built from TRBV30 and TRBJ1-3; D is uncertain. The CDR3 spans 14 residues. Germline-derived CDR1 and CDR2 are GTSNPN and SVGIG (reference sequence). V was trimmed by 0 bases and J by 0 bases, leaving 6 bases between them.

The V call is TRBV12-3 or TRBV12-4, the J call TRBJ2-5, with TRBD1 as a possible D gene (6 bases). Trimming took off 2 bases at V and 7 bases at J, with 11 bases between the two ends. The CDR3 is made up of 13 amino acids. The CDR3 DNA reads TGTGCCAGCAGTTTAAACAGGGCAGGGACCCAGTACTTC. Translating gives CASSLNRAGTQYF.

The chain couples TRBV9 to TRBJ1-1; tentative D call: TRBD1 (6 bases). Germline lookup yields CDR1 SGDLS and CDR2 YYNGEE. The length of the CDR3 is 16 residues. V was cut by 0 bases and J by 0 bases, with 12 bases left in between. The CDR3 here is CASSVAQDSLNTEAFF. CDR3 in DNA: TGTGCCAGCAGCGTAGCCCAGGACAGCCTGAACACTGAAGCTTTCTTT.

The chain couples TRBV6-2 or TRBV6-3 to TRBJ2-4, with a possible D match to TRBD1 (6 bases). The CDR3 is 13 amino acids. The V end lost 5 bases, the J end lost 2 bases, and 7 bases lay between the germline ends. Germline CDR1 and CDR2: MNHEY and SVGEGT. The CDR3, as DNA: TGTGCCAGCAGTCGGGACACCAAAAACATTCAGTACTTC. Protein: CASSRDTKNIQYF.

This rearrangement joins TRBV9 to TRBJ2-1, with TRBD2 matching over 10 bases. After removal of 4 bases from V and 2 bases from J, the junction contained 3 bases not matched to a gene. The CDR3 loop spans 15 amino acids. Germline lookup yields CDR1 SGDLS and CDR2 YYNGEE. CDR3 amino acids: CASSKREGAYNEQFF. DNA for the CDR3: TGTGCCAGCAGCAAGCGGGAGGGGGCCTACAATGAGCAGTTCTTC. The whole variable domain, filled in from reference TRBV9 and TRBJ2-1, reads DSGVTQTPKHLITATGQRVTLRCSPRSGDLSVYWYQQSLDQGLQFLIQYYNGEERAKGNILERFSAQQFPDLHSELNLSSLELGDSALYFCASSKREGAYNEQFFGPGTRLTVL.

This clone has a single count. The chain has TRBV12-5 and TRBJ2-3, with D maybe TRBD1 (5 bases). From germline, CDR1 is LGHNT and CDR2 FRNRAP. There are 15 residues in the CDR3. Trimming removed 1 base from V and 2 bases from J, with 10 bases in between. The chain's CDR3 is CASGLGQQITDTQYF. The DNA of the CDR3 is TGTGCTAGTGGTTTGGGACAGCAAATCACAGATACGCAGTATTTT.

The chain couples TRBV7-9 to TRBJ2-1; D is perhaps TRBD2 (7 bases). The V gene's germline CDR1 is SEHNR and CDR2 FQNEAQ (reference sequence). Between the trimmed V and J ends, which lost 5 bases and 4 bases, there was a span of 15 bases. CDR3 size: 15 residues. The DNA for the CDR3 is TGTGCCAGCAGCCCTGAGGGGGGGCAATACAATGAGCAGTTCTTC. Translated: CASSPEGGQYNEQFF.